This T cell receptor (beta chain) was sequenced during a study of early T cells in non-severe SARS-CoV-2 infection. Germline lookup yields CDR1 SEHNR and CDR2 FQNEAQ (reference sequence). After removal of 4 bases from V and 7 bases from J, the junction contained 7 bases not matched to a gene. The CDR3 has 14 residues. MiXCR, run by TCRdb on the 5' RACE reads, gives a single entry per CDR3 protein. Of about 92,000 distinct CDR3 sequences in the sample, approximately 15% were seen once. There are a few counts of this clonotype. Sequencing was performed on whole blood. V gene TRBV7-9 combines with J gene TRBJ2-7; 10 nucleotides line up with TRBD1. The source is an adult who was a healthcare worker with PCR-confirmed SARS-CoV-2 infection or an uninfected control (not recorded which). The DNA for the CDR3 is TGTGCCAGCAGCTCCGGGACAGGGGTGAGGGAGCAGTACTTC. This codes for CASSSGTGVREQYF. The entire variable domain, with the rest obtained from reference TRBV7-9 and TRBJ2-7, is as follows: DTGVSQNPRHKITKRGQNVTFRCDPISEHNRLYWYRQTLGQGPEFLTYFQNEAQLEKSRLLSDRFSAERPKGSFSTLEIQRTEQGDSAMYLCASSSGTGVREQYFGPGTRLTVT.